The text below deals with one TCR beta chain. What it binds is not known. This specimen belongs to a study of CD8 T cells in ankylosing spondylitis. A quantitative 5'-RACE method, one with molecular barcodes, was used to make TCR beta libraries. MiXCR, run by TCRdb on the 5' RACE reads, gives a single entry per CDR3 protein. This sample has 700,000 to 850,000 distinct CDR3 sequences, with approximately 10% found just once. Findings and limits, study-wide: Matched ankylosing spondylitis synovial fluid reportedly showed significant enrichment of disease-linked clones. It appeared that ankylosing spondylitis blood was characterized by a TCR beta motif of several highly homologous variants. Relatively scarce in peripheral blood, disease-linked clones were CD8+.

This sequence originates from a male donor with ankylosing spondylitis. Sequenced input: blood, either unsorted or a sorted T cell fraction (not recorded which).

As DNA, the CDR3 is TGTGCCAGCAGCCCACAGGCAACTAATGAAAAACTGTTTTTT. This gives the protein CASSPQATNEKLFF. The rearrangement joins TRBV12-3 or TRBV12-4 to TRBJ1-4; D is possibly TRBD1 (5 bases). CDR3 size: 14 residues. Between the trimmed V and J ends, which lost 6 bases and 0 bases, there was a span of 8 bases.